This is a list of T cell receptor beta chains from one sample in a study of shared clonotypes between healthy human individuals. Only in-frame clones appear in the TCRdb table, and some are missing; sequencing was by immunoSEQ multiplex PCR. Of about 2.1 million clones listed, 85% to 95% were seen once; the top ten hold under 2%. The specimen sequenced was naive CD8+ T cells from PBMCs. The source is a man younger than 30 in good health. Some clones in this sample may be carry-over from other donors' samples. Each CDR3 is given without its conserved first and last residue. The size entry is marked missing in some rows and otherwise reads once, few, many or a size class.

J gene	clone size	V gene	CDR3 protein
TRBJ2-2	.	TRBV9	ASSVASVGLTGELF
TRBJ2-1	.	TRBV2	ASSTSGRGIEQF
TRBJ2-2	.	TRBV5-6	ASSSLRRGLTGELF
.	.	TRBV5-6	ASSRRQYYEQY
TRBJ1-5	.	TRBV2	ASSHGQGGNQPQH
TRBJ1-2	.	TRBV7-9	ASSSPRDGFNYGYT
TRBJ2-2	once	TRBV2	ASSISLAGGRPNTGELF
TRBJ2-7	.	TRBV27	ASSFGGSYEQY
TRBJ2-3	.	TRBV9	ASSHNIAGERADTQY
TRBJ2-7	.	TRBV6-1	ASSGWGLATAYEQY
TRBJ2-5	.	TRBV19	ASSSRDSDQETQY
TRBJ2-1	.	TRBV6-1	ASRPGNNEQF
TRBJ2-2	.	TRBV29-1	SVASRDTLYGELF
TRBJ2-7	.	TRBV2	ASSDRGLYEQY
TRBJ2-7	.	TRBV5-1	ASSPEGSGVGSYEQY
TRBJ2-1	.	TRBV28	ASSSPAEERNNEQF
TRBJ2-1	.	TRBV29-1	SESGGRTHEQF
TRBJ2-3	.	TRBV28	ASSLADTQY
TRBJ1-2	.	TRBV4-3	ASSQDLYTGTGEDYGYT
TRBJ2-2	.	TRBV6-1	ASLKKNTGELF
TRBJ2-2	.	TRBV28	ASSTRGLSGELF
TRBJ1-2	.	TRBV11-2	ASSRGSAYT
TRBJ2-7	.	TRBV7-2	ASSLGLGLAVIYEQY